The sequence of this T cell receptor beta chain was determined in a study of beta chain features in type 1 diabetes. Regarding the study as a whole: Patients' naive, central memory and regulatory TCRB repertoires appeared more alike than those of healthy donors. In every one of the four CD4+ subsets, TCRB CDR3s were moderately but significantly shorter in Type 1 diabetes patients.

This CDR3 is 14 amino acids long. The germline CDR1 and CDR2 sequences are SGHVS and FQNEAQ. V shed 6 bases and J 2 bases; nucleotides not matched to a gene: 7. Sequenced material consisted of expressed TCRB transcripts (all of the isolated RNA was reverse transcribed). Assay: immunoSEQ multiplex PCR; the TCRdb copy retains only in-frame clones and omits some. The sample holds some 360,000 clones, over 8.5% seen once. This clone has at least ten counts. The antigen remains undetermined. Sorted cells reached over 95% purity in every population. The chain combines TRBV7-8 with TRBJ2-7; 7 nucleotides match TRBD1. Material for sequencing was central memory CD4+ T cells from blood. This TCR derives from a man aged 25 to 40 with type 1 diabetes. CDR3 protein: CASRPDRRTYEQYF. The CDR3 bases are TGTGCCAGCAGACCGGACAGGAGAACCTACGAGCAGTACTTC.